One and the same sample provided the 32 T cell receptor beta chains below, sequenced in a study of blood T cell repertoires in COVID-19 (TCRdb year 2020). Receptor amplification or capture employed the immunoSEQ multiplex PCR assay. The source is immuneACCESS, and TCRdb retained only in-frame sequences with V and J called. Part of the clones is not carried over; for the studies checked, unresolved V genes explain less than half of this, and the remainder is unexplained. In this sample the table shows around 130,000 clones, roughly 80% of which occur a single time. Less than 15% of the sample rests with the top ten. Material for sequencing was peripheral blood. The receptors come from a woman in her sixties with acute or convalescent COVID-19.

The chain employs TRBV2 and TRBJ2-3; weak D call: TRBD2 (6 bases). CDR3 length equals 14 residues. Trimming cost V 4 bases and J 4 bases, with 12 bases left between them. CDR1 is SNHLY, CDR2 FYNNEI, per germline. DNA of the CDR3: TGTGCCAGCAGTGTGACCGGGACTGCAGATACGCAGTATTTT. It yields the protein CASSVTGTADTQYF.

The chain is built from TRBV11-2 and TRBJ2-5, with D uncertain. The CDR3 is 14 amino acids. Trimming shortened V by 3 bases and J by 5 bases, and 13 bases separated the two germline ends. Per germline, CDR1 SGHAT and CDR2 FQNNGV. The CDR3 DNA follows: TGTGCCAGCAGCTTGGAGAGACTCCGCGAGACCCAGTACTTC. Translation: CASSLERLRETQYF. Looking up the rest from reference TRBV11-2 and TRBJ2-5 gives the full variable domain: EAGVAQSPRYKIIEKRQSVAFWCNPISGHATLYWYQQILGQGPKLLIQFQNNGVVDDSQLPKDRFSAERLKGVDSTLKIQPAKLEDSAVYLCASSLERLRETQYFGPGTRLLVL.

This chain links TRBV7-9 with TRBJ1-5; 7 bases match TRBD1. With 4 bases clipped from V and 1 base from J, the junction kept 4 bases outside the gene matches. CDR1 is SEHNR and CDR2 is FQNEAQ in the germline V gene (reference sequence). CDR3 size: 15 residues. The chain's CDR3 is CASSSRQGSNQPQHF. The CDR3 DNA follows: TGTGCCAGCAGCTCACGACAGGGAAGCAATCAGCCCCAGCATTTT.

The V and J genes are TRBV3-1 (or the pseudogene TRBV3-2) and TRBJ1-5; D remains ambiguous. Between the trimmed V and J ends, which lost 4 bases and 0 bases, there was a span of 7 bases. The germline CDR1 and CDR2 sequences are LGHDT and YNNKEL (reference sequence). The CDR3 covers 14 residues. The CDR3 protein is CASSLEYSNQPQHF. The CDR3 coding sequence is TGTGCCAGCAGCCTCGAGTATAGCAATCAGCCCCAGCATTTT.

This clone was observed a single time. The genes are TRBV3-1 (or the pseudogene TRBV3-2) and TRBJ2-7; 8 bases align to TRBD2. The CDR3 contains 13 residues. CDR1 and CDR2 from the germline V gene are LGHDT and YNNKEL (reference sequence). The ends lost 0 bases at V and 9 bases at J; junction bases unmatched: 4. CDR3 amino acids: CASSQESGGGQYF. The CDR3 coding sequence is TGTGCCAGCAGCCAAGAATCCGGGGGGGGGCAGTACTTC.

V and J are TRBV3-1 (or the pseudogene TRBV3-2) and TRBJ1-1; D unresolved. V was cut by 6 bases and J by 4 bases, with 12 bases left in between. The V gene's germline CDR1 is LGHDT and CDR2 YNNKEL (reference sequence). The CDR3 is 13 residues long. CDR3 sequence reads: CASSDTLGTEAFF. CDR3 DNA sequence: TGTGCCAGCAGTGATACCCTCGGCACTGAAGCTTTCTTT.

This clone was picked up one time. This CDR3 reads CASSLAGGRQDTQYF. DNA of the CDR3: TGCGCCAGCAGCTTGGCCGGAGGAAGACAAGATACGCAGTATTTT. V usage is TRBV5-1 and J usage is TRBJ2-3, with D maybe TRBD2 (5 bases). The CDR3 runs 15 residues. The V end lost 0 bases, the J end lost 5 bases, and 13 bases lay between the germline ends. CDR1 and CDR2 from the germline V gene are SGHRS and YFSETQ.

The genes are TRBV18 and TRBJ2-1, with 7 bases aligning to TRBD2. With V trimmed by 2 bases and J by 6 bases, 7 bases remained unmatched. Germline V gene sequence: CDR1 KGHSH, CDR2 LQKENI. CDR3 length: 15 residues. For the CDR3, the DNA is TGTGCCAGCTCACCAGTCTCCTCGGGGGGCAATGAGCAGTTCTTC. Amino acid sequence: CASSPVSSGGNEQFF. The whole variable domain, filled in from reference TRBV18 and TRBJ2-1, reads NAGVMQNPRHLVRRRGQEARLRCSPMKGHSHVYWYRQLPEEGLKFMVYLQKENIIDESGMPKERFSAEFPKEGPSILRIQQVVRGDSAAYFCASSPVSSGGNEQFFGPGTRLTVL.

This clone was seen more than once but under ten times. The chain couples TRBV5-1 to TRBJ1-1; possible D gene TRBD1, 6 bases. The CDR3 runs to 15 residues. Trimming pared 4 bases from V and 2 bases from J, leaving 15 bases between. Looked up from germline, CDR1 is SGHRS and CDR2 is YFSETQ. CDR3 residues: CASSRPQTGNTEAFF. CDR3 sequence (DNA): TGCGCCAGCAGCCGACCCCAGACAGGAAACACTGAAGCTTTCTTT.

The sample holds a few counts of this clone. The chain joins TRBV12-3 or TRBV12-4 to TRBJ1-2; the D gene is possibly TRBD1 (5 bases). The CDR3 covers 12 residues. V lost 6 bases to trimming and J lost 8 bases, with 13 bases between them. The CDR3 loop reads CASRGDSLGYTF. The CDR3 bases are TGTGCCAGCAGGGGCGACAGTTTAGGCTACACCTTC.

The V gene is TRBV29-1, the J gene TRBJ1-2; weak D call: TRBD1 (5 bases). The V and J ends lost 1 base and 0 bases respectively, with 21 bases between them. The CDR3 sequence is 18 residues long. Germline-derived CDR1 and CDR2 are SQVTM and ANQGSEA. As DNA, the CDR3 is TGCAGCGTTGAAGCGGTGGCCGGGACTGCCTCAGCTAACTATGGCTACACCTTC. As protein: CSVEAVAGTASANYGYTF. Filled out from reference TRBV29-1 and TRBJ1-2, the complete variable domain reads SAVISQKPSRDICQRGTSLTIQCQVDSQVTMMFWYRQQPGQSLTLIATANQGSEATYESGFVIDKFPISRPNLTFSTLTVSNMSPEDSSIYLCSVEAVAGTASANYGYTFGSGTRLTVV.

The V and J genes are TRBV10-3 and TRBJ2-7; TRBD2 might be the D (6 bases). V lost 4 bases and J lost 3, with 7 bases in between. Germline assignment: CDR1 ENHRY and CDR2 SYGVKD. This CDR3 is 12 amino acids long. CDR3 nucleotides: TGTGCCATCAGTGGGGAGGACTACGAGCAGTACGTC. This translates into CAISGEDYEQYV.

The CDR3 sequence is CASSEFIGTGRLFF. The CDR3 DNA reads as TGTGCCAGCAGTGAATTTATTGGGACAGGGCGGCTGTTTTTT. The rearrangement links TRBV6-1 to TRBJ1-4, with 9 bases aligning to TRBD1. The V segment lost 2 bases and the J segment 14 bases; nucleotides outside the gene matches: 9. Germline V gene sequence: CDR1 MNHNS, CDR2 SASEGT. The length of the CDR3 is 14 residues.

The V gene is TRBV4-1, the J gene TRBJ1-2; 8 nucleotides match TRBD1. J lost 10 bases, V lost 6 bases, and 13 bases had no gene match. The CDR3 loop spans 14 amino acids. The germline CDR1 and CDR2 sequences are MGHRA and YSYEKL. The CDR3 nucleotides are TGCGCCAGCAGACTCCTACACGACAGGGGAAACTACACCTTC. The encoded protein is CASRLLHDRGNYTF.

This clone was seen repeatedly, ten times or more. The rearrangement uses TRBV5-1 and TRBJ2-2, with a possible D match to TRBD1 (5 bases). Between the trimmed V and J ends, which lost 0 bases and 1 base, there was a span of 10 bases. The germline CDR1 and CDR2 sequences are SGHRS and YFSETQ. The CDR3 runs 16 residues. The chain's CDR3 is CASSLEDSKNTGELFF. CDR3 sequence (DNA): TGCGCCAGCAGCTTGGAAGACAGCAAGAACACCGGGGAGCTGTTTTTT.

This chain joins TRBV20-1 and TRBJ2-5; unclear D gene. Trimming took 4 bases from V and 3 from J, leaving 3 bases between them. The CDR3 has 10 amino acids. Germline CDR1 and CDR2: DFQATT and SNEGSKA (reference sequence). The chain's CDR3 is CSATEETQYF. The CDR3 DNA is TGCAGTGCTACAGAAGAGACCCAGTACTTC.

The V and J genes are TRBV28 and TRBJ1-1; TRBD1 matches 8 bases. The CDR3 is 16 amino acids. V was clipped by 5 bases and J by 4 bases; unmatched bases: 12. CDR1 and CDR2 (germline): MDHEN, SYDVKM. In nucleotides, the CDR3 is TGTGCCAGCAGTCGAACCCAGACCAGGGGGCGCACTGAAGCTTTCTTT. Residues: CASSRTQTRGRTEAFF.

In its sample, this clone was seen a few times. The chain uses TRBV30 and TRBJ1-2; the match to TRBD1 covers 7 bases. Germline V gene lookup returns CDR1 GTSNPN and CDR2 SVGIG (reference sequence). After removal of 0 bases from V and 5 bases from J, the junction contained 6 bases not matched to a gene. The CDR3 sequence is 14 residues long. In DNA form, the CDR3 reads TGTGCCTGGAGTGTACGGGGACAGAGATATGGCTACACCTTC. Encoded protein: CAWSVRGQRYGYTF.

The J gene is TRBJ2-7, the V gene TRBV24-1, with 7 nucleotides matching TRBD2. V dropped 3 bases and J dropped 2; count of bases not matched to a gene: 6. The CDR3 loop spans 15 amino acids. Germline lookup yields CDR1 KGHDR and CDR2 SFDVKD. In DNA form, the CDR3 reads TGTGCCACCAGTGATGGGGGAGGGGACCCCTACGAGCAGTACTTC. Translated: CATSDGGGDPYEQYF.

The chain links TRBV28 to TRBJ1-5; no definite D call. Trimming stripped 6 bases from V and 11 bases from J, with 11 bases between. The CDR3 covers 11 residues. CDR1 and CDR2 from the germline V gene are MDHEN and SYDVKM. The CDR3 region is CASSREGAQHF. In nucleotides, the CDR3 is TGTGCCAGCAGCCGGGAGGGAGCCCAGCATTTT.

The chain uses TRBV24-1 and TRBJ2-1, with D possibly TRBD2 on 6 matching bases. CDR3 length: 14 residues. The V end was cut by 3 bases, the J end by 10 bases, with 15 bases between. CDR1 and CDR2 from the germline V gene are KGHDR and SFDVKD. The CDR3 sequence: CATSDMGVRGEQFF. CDR3 sequence (DNA): TGTGCCACCAGTGATATGGGGGTGCGGGGAGAGCAGTTCTTC.

This clone was seen only once. The genes are TRBV7-8 and TRBJ2-5; 7 nucleotides line up with TRBD1. CDR1 and CDR2 from the germline V gene are SGHVS and FQNEAQ. The V gene end was trimmed by 2 bases and the J gene end by 5 bases; junction bases not matched to a gene: 11. This CDR3 is built from 16 residues. The CDR3 DNA reads TGTGCCAGCAGCTTATCTCGGACAGGATGGGTGGAGACCCAGTACTTC. As protein: CASSLSRTGWVETQYF.

This clone has more than one count but fewer than ten. The chain links TRBV24-1 to TRBJ1-5; 8 positions match TRBD1. J lost 4 bases, V lost 9 bases, and 7 bases had no gene match. CDR1 is KGHDR and CDR2 is SFDVKD in the germline V gene. The CDR3 loop spans 14 amino acids. CDR3 coding DNA: TGTGCCACCTCCGACAGGGGCTTTAATCAGCCCCAGCATTTT. It translates to CATSDRGFNQPQHF.

The chain combines TRBV30 with TRBJ1-6, with TRBD1 matching over 7 bases. In germline, CDR1 is GTSNPN, CDR2 SVGIG (reference sequence). V shed 3 bases and J 10 bases; nucleotides not matched to a gene: 9. The CDR3 extends over 14 amino acids. The CDR3: CAWRSQGGGSPLHF. The CDR3 coding sequence is TGTGCCTGGAGATCTCAGGGGGGCGGGTCACCCCTCCACTTT.

CDR3 sequence: CASSPDTNYGYTF. The CDR3 DNA is TGTGCCAGCAGTCCGGACACGAACTATGGCTACACCTTC. The V call is TRBV12-3 or TRBV12-4, the J call TRBJ1-2, with a possible D match to TRBD1 (5 bases). CDR3 length equals 13 residues. Trimming stripped 5 bases from V and 2 bases from J, with 9 bases between.

The V call is TRBV20-1, the J call TRBJ2-2, with D possibly being TRBD1 (6 bases). Germline V gene lookup returns CDR1 DFQATT and CDR2 SNEGSKA (reference sequence). V was shortened by 3 bases and J by 3 bases, with 11 bases between the two germline ends. This CDR3 spans 14 amino acids. CDR3 DNA sequence: TGCAGTGCTAGTAAGACAGGATACACCGGGGAGCTGTTTTTT. It translates to CSASKTGYTGELFF.

The gene calls are TRBV9 and TRBJ1-1, with 9 positions matching TRBD1. This CDR3 comprises 16 residues. CDR1 is SGDLS, CDR2 YYNGEE, per germline. V shed 4 bases, J shed 4 bases, and the junction held 11 bases outside the gene matches. The CDR3 DNA follows: TGTGCCAGCAGCCCCCGACAGGGGGTGGCGGGCACTGAAGCTTTCTTT. It codes for CASSPRQGVAGTEAFF.

The V call is TRBV5-8, the J call TRBJ1-5; 7 bases align to TRBD1. There are 15 residues in the CDR3. Losses at the gene ends were 4 bases for V and 6 bases for J; bases not matched to a gene: 10. The germline gives CDR1 SGHTS, CDR2 YDEGEE. This CDR3 is CASSRQIAGGQPQHF. In DNA form, the CDR3 reads TGTGCCAGCAGCAGACAAATCGCAGGGGGTCAGCCCCAGCATTTT.

V is TRBV18 and J is TRBJ1-4; D is unclear. V lost 0 bases to trimming and J lost 5 bases, with 7 bases between them. Germline CDR1 reads KGHSH; CDR2 reads LQKENI. The CDR3 is 14 amino acids. CDR3 loop: CASSPPLENEKLFF. The CDR3 region has the DNA TGTGCCAGCTCACCACCCTTAGAGAATGAAAAACTGTTTTTT.

The chain joins TRBV24-1 to TRBJ2-5; TRBD1 is a possible D gene (5 bases). This CDR3 is 15 amino acids long. Germline V gene lookup returns CDR1 KGHDR and CDR2 SFDVKD. The V gene lost 3 bases and the J gene lost 3 bases, with 13 bases spanning the gap. CDR3 DNA: TGTGCCACCAGTGATACCGACAGTGTAAAAGAGACCCAGTACTTC. Its translation: CATSDTDSVKETQYF.

The chain links TRBV19 to TRBJ1-2; D is unclear. The V gene lost 10 bases and the J gene lost 0 bases, with 18 bases spanning the gap. Germline loops: CDR1 LNHDA, CDR2 SQIVND (reference sequence). The CDR3 loop spans 15 amino acids. The CDR3 DNA is TGTGCCACTAAGGAGCAACCGATACCTAACTATGGCTACACCTTC. It translates to CATKEQPIPNYGYTF. The full variable domain, completed using reference TRBV19 and TRBJ1-2, is DGGITQSPKYLFRKEGQNVTLSCEQNLNHDAMYWYRQDPGQGLRLIYYSQIVNDFQKGDIAEGYSVSREKKESFPLTVTSAQKNPTAFYLCATKEQPIPNYGYTFGSGTRLTVV.

In this sample, this clone turned up a few times. This chain links TRBV4-1 with TRBJ1-1, with 9 bases identical to TRBD1. Trimming at V came to 0 bases and at J to 6 bases, leaving 8 bases not matched to a gene. Germline values: CDR1 MGHRA, CDR2 YSYEKL. CDR3 length: 16 amino acids. Here the CDR3 reads CASSQDRTGGWAEAFF. The CDR3 DNA reads TGCGCCAGCAGCCAAGATCGAACAGGGGGCTGGGCTGAAGCTTTCTTT.